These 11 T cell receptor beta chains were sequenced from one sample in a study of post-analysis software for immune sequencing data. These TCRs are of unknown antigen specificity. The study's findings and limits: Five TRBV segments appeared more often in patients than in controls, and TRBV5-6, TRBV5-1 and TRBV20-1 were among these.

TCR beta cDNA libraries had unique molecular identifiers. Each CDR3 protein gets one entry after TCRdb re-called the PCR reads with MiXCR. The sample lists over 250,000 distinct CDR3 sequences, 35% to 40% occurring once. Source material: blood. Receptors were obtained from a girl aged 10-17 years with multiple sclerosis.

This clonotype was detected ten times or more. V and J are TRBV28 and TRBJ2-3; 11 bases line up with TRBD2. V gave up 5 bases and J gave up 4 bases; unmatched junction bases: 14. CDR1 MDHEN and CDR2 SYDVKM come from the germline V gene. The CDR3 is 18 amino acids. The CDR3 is CASSPPSLLAGGPDTQYF. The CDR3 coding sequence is TGTGCCAGCAGTCCTCCCTCCCTGCTAGCGGGAGGCCCAGATACGCAGTATTTT.

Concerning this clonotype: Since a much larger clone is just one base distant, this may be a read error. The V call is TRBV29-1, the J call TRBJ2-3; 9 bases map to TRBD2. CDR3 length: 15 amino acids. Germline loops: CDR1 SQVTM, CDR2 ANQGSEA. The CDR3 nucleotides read TGCAGCGTTGAGGCTAGCGGGATGCACACAGATGCGCAGTATTTT. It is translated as CSVEASGMHTDAQYF.

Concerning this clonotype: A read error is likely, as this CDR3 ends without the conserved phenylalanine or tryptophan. CDR3 sequence: CASSPPRAETQYV. The CDR3 coding sequence is TGTGCCAGCAGCCCCCCCAGGGCGGAGACCCAGTACGTC. This chain joins TRBV6-6 and TRBJ2-5, with D maybe TRBD1 (5 bases). Germline assignment: CDR1 MNHNY and CDR2 SVGAGI (reference sequence). The CDR3 runs 13 residues. Trimming removed 6 bases at V and 5 bases at J, with 13 bases between.

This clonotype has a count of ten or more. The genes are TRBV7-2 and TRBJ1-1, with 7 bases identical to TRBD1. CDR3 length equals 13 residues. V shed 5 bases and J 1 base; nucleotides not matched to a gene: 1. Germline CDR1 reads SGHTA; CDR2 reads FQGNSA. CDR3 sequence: CASSRTGNTEAFF. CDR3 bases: TGTGCCAGCAGCCGGACAGGGAACACTGAAGCTTTCTTT.

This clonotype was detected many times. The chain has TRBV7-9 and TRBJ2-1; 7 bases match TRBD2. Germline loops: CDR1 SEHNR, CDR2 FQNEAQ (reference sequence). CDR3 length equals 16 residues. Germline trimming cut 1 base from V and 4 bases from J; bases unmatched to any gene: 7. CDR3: CASSLDPGGLYNEQFF. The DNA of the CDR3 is TGTGCCAGCAGCTTAGATCCGGGAGGCTTATACAATGAGCAGTTCTTC.

The CDR3: CASSERQLRVEQFF. In DNA form, the CDR3 reads TGTGCCAGCAGTGAGAGGCAGCTAAGGGTCGAGCAGTTCTTC. This chain links TRBV6-1 with TRBJ2-1; D call uncertain. From germline, CDR1 is MNHNS and CDR2 SASEGT. The CDR3 has 14 amino acids. V lost 3 bases and J 10 bases, leaving 16 bases between the germline ends.

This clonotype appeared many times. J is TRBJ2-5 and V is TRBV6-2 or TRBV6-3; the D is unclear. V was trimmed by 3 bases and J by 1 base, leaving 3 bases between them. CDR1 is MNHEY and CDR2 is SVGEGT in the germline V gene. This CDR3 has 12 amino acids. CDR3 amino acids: CASSYTQETQYF. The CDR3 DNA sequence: TGTGCCAGCAGTTATACCCAAGAGACCCAGTACTTC.

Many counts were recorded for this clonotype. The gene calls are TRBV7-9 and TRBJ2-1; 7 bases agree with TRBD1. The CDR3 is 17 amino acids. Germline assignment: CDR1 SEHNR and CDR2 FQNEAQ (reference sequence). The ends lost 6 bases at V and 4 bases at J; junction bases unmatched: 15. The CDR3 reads CASSSGSGTEDYNEQFF. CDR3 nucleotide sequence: TGTGCCAGCAGTTCAGGCTCCGGGACAGAAGATTACAATGAGCAGTTCTTC.

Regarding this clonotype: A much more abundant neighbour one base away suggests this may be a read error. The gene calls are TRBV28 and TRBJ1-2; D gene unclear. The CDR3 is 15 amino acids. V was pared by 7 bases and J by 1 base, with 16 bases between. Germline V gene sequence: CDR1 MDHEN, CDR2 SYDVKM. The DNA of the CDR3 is TGTGCCAGCATCTCGACCCGGACGGTTAACTATGGCTACACCTTC. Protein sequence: CASISTRTVNYGYTF.

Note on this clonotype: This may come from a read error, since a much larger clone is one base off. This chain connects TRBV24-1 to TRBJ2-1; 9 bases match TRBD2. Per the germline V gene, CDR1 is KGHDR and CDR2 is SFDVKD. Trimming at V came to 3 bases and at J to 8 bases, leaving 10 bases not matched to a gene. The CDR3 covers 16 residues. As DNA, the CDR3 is TGTGCCACCAGTGATATGGAGGCGGGAGGGCTGGATGAGCAGTTCTTC. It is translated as CATSDMEAGGLDEQFF.

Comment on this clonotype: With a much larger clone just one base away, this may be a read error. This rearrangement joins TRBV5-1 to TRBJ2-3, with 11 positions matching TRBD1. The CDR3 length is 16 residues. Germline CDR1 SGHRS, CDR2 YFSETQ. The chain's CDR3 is CTSSSVDRGLPDTQYF. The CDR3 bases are TGCACCAGCAGCTCTGTGGACAGGGGGCTTCCAGATACGCAGTATTTT.